Only a few counts were recorded for the clone carrying this T cell receptor (beta chain). Antigen unknown. V dropped 8 bases and J dropped 6; count of bases not matched to a gene: 3. CDR1 is MNHNS and CDR2 is SASEGT in the germline V gene. The CDR3 loop spans 13 amino acids. It was with 60 Vbeta and 13 Jbeta primers that the PCR ran. Produced via immunoSEQ multiplex PCR; TCRdb's table is partial and in-frame only. The data contain about 100,000 clones, about four fifths of them singletons. This sample was taken from a study of cytomegalovirus exposure and HLA in healthy donors. Study outcomes and limitations: Follow-up analysis later connected one missense variant in DCLRE1C with trimming of TCR beta V- and J-genes. Presence/absence analyses treated sequencing depth as roughly uniform across donors.

Material for sequencing was PBMCs. The rearrangement links TRBV6-1 to TRBJ1-5, with 11 bases lining up with TRBD1. The TCR sequence derives from a middle-aged woman in good health and CMV-seronegative. The CDR3 protein is CASAGQGVQPQHF. The CDR3 DNA reads as TGTGCCAGCGCGGGACAGGGGGTTCAGCCCCAGCATTTT.